This T cell receptor beta chain was retrieved from a study of T cells in Graves' hyperthyroidism and ophthalmopathy. Study summary: The initial diagnosis was the point when peripheral blood was collected, ahead of any treatment.

The PBMCs had their origin in more than 9.5 ml of fresh peripheral blood. The CDR3 runs to 13 residues. V lost 7 bases and J lost 3; bases outside the gene matches: 7. CDR1 is SQVTM and CDR2 is ANQGSEA in the germline V gene. The investigators amplified TCR beta CDR3 regions from RNA transcripts. First-round RT-PCR with HTBI primers amplified the TCR CDR3 region. One entry per CDR3 protein, called by TCRdb with MiXCR from the multiplex PCR reads. In the table there are approximately 720,000 distinct CDR3 sequences, roughly a sixth of which are singletons. The TCR sequence derives from a woman in her forties or fifties with Graves' hyperthyroidism that later progressed to Graves' ophthalmopathy. Material: blood. V and J are TRBV29-1 and TRBJ1-1; 8 positions agree with TRBD1. The CDR3 loop is CSASTGGDTEAFF. CDR3 sequence (DNA): TGCAGCGCGAGTACAGGGGGTGACACTGAAGCTTTCTTT.